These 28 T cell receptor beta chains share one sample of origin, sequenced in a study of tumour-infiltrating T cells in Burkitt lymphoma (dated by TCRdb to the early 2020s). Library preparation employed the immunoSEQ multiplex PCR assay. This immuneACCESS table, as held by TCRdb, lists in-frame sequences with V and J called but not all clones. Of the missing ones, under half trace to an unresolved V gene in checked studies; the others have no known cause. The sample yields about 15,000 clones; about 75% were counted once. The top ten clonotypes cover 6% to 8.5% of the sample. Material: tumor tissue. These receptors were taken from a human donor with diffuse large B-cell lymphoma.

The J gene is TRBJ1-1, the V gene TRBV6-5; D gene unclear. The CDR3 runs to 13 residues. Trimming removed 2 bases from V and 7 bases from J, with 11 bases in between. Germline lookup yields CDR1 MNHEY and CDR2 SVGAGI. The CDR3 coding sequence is TGTGCCAGCAGTTACGCGAGAGGGATTGAAGCTTTCTTT. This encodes CASSYARGIEAFF.

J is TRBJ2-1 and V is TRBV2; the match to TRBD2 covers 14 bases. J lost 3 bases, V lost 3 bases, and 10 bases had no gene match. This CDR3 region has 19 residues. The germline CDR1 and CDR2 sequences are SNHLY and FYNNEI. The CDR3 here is CASSEVTSGRAGDYNEQFF. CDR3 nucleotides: TGTGCCAGCAGTGAGGTGACTAGCGGGAGGGCCGGGGACTACAATGAGCAGTTCTTC.

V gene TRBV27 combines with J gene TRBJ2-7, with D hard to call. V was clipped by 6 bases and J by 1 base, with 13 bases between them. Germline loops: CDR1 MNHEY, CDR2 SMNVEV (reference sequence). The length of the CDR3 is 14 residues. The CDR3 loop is CASRWTVNSYEQYF. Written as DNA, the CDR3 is TGTGCCAGCAGGTGGACGGTGAATTCCTACGAGCAGTACTTC.

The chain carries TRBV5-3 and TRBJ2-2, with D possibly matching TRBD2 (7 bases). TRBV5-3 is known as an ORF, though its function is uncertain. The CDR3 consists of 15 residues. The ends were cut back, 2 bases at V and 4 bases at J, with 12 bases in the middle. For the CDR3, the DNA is TGTGCCAGAAGCTTAGGGGGGAGGGGCACCGGGGAGCTGTTTTTT. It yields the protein CARSLGGRGTGELFF.

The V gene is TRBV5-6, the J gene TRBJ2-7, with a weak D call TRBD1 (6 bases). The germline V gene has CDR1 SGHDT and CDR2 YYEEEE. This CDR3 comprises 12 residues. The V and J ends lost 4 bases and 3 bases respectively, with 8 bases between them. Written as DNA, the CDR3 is TGTGCCAGCAGCCTGACAGGCTACGAGCAGTACTTC. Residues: CASSLTGYEQYF.

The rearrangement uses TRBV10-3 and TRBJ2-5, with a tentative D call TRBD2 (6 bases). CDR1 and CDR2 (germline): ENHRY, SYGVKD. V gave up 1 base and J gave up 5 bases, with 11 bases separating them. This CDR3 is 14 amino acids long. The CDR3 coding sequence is TGTGCCATCAGTGAGTGGGGGGTTGGTGAGACCCAGTACTTC. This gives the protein CAISEWGVGETQYF.

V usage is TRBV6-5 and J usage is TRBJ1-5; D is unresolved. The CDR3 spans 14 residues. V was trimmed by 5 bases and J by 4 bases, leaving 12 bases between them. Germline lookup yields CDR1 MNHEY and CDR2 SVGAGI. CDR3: CASSEGLLNQPQHF. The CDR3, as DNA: TGTGCCAGCAGTGAAGGACTGCTTAATCAGCCCCAGCATTTT.

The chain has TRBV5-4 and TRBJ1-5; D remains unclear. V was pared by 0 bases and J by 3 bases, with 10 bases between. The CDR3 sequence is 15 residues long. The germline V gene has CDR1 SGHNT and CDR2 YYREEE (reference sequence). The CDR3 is CASSLGGPDNQPQHF. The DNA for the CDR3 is TGTGCCAGCAGCTTGGGAGGTCCTGACAATCAGCCCCAGCATTTT.

The CDR3 bases are TGTGCCAGCAGTTACTCCGTCACAGATACGCAGTATTTT. Its protein product is CASSYSVTDTQYF. The gene calls are TRBV6-6 and TRBJ2-3; D gene uncertain. The CDR3 consists of 13 residues. The germline V gene has CDR1 MNHNY and CDR2 SVGAGI (reference sequence). Trimming removed 0 bases from V and 2 bases from J, with 3 bases in between.

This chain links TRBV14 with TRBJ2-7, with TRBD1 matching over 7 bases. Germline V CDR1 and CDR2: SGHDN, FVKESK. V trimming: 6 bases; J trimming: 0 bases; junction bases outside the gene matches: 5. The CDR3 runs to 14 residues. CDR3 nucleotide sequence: TGTGCCAGCAGATCCCGACAGGGCTCCTACGAGCAGTACTTC. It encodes CASRSRQGSYEQYF. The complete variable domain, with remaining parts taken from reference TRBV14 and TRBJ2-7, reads EAGVTQFPSHSVIEKGQTVTLRCDPISGHDNLYWYRRVMGKEIKFLLHFVKESKQDESGMPNNRFLAERTGGTYSTLKVQPAELEDSGVYFCASRSRQGSYEQYFGPGTRLTVT.

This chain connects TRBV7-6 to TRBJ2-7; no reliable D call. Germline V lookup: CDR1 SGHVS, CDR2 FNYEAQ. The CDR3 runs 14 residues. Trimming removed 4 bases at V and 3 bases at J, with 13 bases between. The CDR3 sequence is CASSSLGSLYEQYF. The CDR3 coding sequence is TGTGCCAGCAGCTCCCTCGGGTCACTCTACGAGCAGTACTTC. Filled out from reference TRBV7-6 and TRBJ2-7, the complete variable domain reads GAGVSQSPRYKVTKRGQDVALRCDPISGHVSLYWYRQALGQGPEFLTYFNYEAQQDKSGLPNDRFSAERPEGSISTLTIQRTEQRDSAMYRCASSSLGSLYEQYFGPGTRLTVT.

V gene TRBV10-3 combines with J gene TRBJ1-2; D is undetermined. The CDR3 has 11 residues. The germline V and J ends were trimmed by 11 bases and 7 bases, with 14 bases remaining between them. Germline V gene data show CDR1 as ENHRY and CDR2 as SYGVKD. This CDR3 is CAERLRLGYTF. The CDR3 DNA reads TGTGCCGAACGACTGCGGCTTGGCTACACCTTC.

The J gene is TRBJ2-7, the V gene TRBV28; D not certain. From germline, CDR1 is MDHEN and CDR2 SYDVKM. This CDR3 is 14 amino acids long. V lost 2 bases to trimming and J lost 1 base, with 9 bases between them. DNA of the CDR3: TGTGCCAGCAGTTTAAAAGGACGATCCTACGAGCAGTACTTC. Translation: CASSLKGRSYEQYF.

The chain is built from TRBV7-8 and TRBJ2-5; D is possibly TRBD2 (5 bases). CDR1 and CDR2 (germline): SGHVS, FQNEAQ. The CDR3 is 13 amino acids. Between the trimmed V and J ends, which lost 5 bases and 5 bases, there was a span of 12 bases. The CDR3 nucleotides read TGTGCCAGCAGCGGAGGACGGGCCGAGACCCAGTACTTC. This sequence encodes CASSGGRAETQYF.

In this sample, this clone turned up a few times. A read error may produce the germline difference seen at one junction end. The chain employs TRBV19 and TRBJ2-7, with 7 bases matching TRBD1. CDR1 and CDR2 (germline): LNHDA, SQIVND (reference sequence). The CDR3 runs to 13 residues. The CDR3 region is CASGKQGTYVQYF. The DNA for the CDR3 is TGTGCCAGCGGGAAACAGGGGACCTACGTGCAGTACTTC.

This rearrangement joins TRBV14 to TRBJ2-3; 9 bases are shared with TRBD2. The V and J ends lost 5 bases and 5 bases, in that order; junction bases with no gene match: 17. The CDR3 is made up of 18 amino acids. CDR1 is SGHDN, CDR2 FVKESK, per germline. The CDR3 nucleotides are TGTGCCAGCAGCTACAAACTTGGACTAGCGAAATCGGTAGATACGCAGTATTTT. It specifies CASSYKLGLAKSVDTQYF.

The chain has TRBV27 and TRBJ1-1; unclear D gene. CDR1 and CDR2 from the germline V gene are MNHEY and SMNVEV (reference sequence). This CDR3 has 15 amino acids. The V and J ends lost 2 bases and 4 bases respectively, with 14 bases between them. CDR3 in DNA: TGTGCCAGCAGTTTAACACTAGGCGGGAGCACTGAAGCTTTCTTT. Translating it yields CASSLTLGGSTEAFF.

The CDR3 reads CAWSLQGADTQYF. CDR3 in DNA: TGTGCCTGGAGTTTACAGGGGGCAGATACGCAGTATTTT. The genes are TRBV30 and TRBJ2-3; 8 bases are shared with TRBD1. The length of the CDR3 is 13 residues. Germline V gives CDR1 GTSNPN, CDR2 SVGIG (reference sequence). The V gene end was trimmed by 2 bases and the J gene end by 4 bases; junction bases not matched to a gene: 2.

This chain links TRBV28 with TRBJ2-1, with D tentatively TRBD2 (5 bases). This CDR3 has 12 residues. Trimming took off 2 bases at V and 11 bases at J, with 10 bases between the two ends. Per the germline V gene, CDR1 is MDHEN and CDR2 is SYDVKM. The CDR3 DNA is TGTGCCAGCAGTTTAGGACTCGCAAAGCAGTTCTTC. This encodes CASSLGLAKQFF.

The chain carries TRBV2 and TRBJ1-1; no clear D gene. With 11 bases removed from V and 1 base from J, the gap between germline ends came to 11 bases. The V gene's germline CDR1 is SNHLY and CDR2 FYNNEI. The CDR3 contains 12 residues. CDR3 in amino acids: CAAPTKNTEAFF. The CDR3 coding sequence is TGTGCCGCCCCCACAAAGAACACTGAAGCTTTCTTT.

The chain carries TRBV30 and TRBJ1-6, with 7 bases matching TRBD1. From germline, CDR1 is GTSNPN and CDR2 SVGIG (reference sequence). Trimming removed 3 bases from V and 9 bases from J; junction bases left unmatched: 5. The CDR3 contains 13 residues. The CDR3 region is CAWSDRAASPLHF. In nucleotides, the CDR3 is TGTGCCTGGAGCGACAGGGCGGCTTCACCCCTCCACTTT.

The CDR3 bases are TGTGCCAGCAGCGTCGGGACTAGCGGGACCTTAGGCGTGGATAATGAGCAGTTCTTC. Protein: CASSVGTSGTLGVDNEQFF. The V call is TRBV11-3, the J call TRBJ2-1; 13 bases agree with TRBD2. Germline assignment: CDR1 SGHNT and CDR2 YENEEA. V lost 5 bases and J lost 7; bases outside the gene matches: 17. The CDR3 has 19 amino acids.

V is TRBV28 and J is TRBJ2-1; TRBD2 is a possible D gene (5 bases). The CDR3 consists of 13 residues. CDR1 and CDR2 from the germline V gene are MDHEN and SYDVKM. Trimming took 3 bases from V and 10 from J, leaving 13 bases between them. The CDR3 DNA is TGTGCCAGCAGTTTTGGGCTAGCTAGCGAGCAGTTCTTC. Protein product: CASSFGLASEQFF.

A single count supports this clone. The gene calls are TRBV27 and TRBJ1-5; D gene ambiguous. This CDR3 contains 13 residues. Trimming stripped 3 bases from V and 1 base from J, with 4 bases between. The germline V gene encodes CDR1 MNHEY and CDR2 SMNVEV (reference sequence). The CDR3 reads CASSFKSNQPQHF. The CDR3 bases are TGTGCCAGCAGTTTTAAAAGCAATCAGCCCCAGCATTTT.

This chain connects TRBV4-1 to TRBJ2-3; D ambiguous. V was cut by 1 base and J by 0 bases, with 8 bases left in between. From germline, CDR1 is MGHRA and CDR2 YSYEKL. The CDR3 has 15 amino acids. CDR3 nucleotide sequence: TGCGCCAGCAGCCAAGGGATTTCTAGCACAGATACGCAGTATTTT. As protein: CASSQGISSTDTQYF.

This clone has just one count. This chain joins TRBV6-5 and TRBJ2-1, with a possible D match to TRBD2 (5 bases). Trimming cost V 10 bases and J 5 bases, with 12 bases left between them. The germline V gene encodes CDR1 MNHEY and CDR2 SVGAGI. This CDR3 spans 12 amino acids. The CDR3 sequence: CATTDSNNEQFF. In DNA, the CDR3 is TGTGCCACCACGGACTCGAACAATGAGCAGTTCTTC.

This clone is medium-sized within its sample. CDR3 sequence reads: CASSWGTPYNALSGANVLTF. The CDR3 region has the DNA TGTGCCAGTAGTTGGGGGACTCCTTACAATGCTCTTTCTGGGGCCAACGTCCTGACTTTC. This chain links TRBV19 with TRBJ2-6, with TRBD2 as a possible D gene (6 bases). The V gene's germline CDR1 is LNHDA and CDR2 SQIVND (reference sequence). The CDR3 runs 20 residues. V lost 5 bases to trimming and J lost 1 base, with 24 bases between them.

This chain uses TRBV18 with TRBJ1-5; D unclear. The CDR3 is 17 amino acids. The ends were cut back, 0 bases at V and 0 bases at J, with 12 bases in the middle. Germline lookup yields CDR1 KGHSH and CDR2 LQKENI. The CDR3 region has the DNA TGTGCCAGCTCACCACCTAAGGAGGTTAATAGCAATCAGCCCCAGCATTTT. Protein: CASSPPKEVNSNQPQHF. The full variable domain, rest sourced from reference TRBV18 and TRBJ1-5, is NAGVMQNPRHLVRRRGQEARLRCSPMKGHSHVYWYRQLPEEGLKFMVYLQKENIIDESGMPKERFSAEFPKEGPSILRIQQVVRGDSAAYFCASSPPKEVNSNQPQHFGDGTRLSIL.